A selection of T cell receptor beta chains follows, all from one sample in a study of cytomegalovirus exposure and HLA in healthy donors. Clones were sequenced by immunoSEQ multiplex PCR, and TCRdb holds only the in-frame ones, with some missing. This table has some 150,000 clones, roughly four fifths appearing once. Source material: PBMCs. Receptors were obtained from a woman aged 25 to 39 in good health and CMV-seropositive. Both conserved end residues are part of each CDR3. The order of the fields is V gene, D gene, J gene, clone size, CDR3 length, CDR3 protein, CDR3 DNA. A D gene is named only where the DNA matches it firmly. For some rows the clone size is stated as once, few or many, or as a class when expanded; others skip it.

v_gene: TRBV29-1; d_gene: TRBD2; j_gene: TRBJ2-1; abundance: .; len: 14; CDR3aa: CSVLPSGPYNEQFF; CDR3nt: TGCAGCGTTCTTCCTAGCGGCCCCTACAATGAGCAGTTCTTC
v_gene: TRBV30; d_gene: TRBD1; j_gene: TRBJ1-1; abundance: .; len: 14; CDR3aa: CAWSRGQTNTEAFF; CDR3nt: TGTGCCTGGAGCCGGGGACAGACGAACACTGAAGCTTTCTTT
v_gene: TRBV19; d_gene: .; j_gene: TRBJ1-2; abundance: few; len: 14; CDR3aa: CATVSAGANYGYTF; CDR3nt: TGTGCCACGGTTAGTGCAGGGGCTAACTATGGCTACACCTTC
v_gene: TRBV10-3; d_gene: .; j_gene: TRBJ1-2; abundance: .; len: 16; CDR3aa: CAVGGSNRGKNYGYTF; CDR3nt: TGTGCCGTCGGAGGGAGCAACAGAGGGAAGAACTATGGCTACACCTTC
v_gene: TRBV18; d_gene: TRBD1; j_gene: TRBJ1-2; abundance: .; len: 15; CDR3aa: CASSPRDRARYGYTF; CDR3nt: TGTGCCAGCTCACCGCGGGACAGGGCTCGCTATGGCTACACCTTC
v_gene: TRBV11-2; d_gene: TRBD1; j_gene: TRBJ2-7; abundance: .; len: 17; CDR3aa: CASSLGDGQQGTYEQYF; CDR3nt: TGTGCCAGCAGCTTAGGCGACGGACAACAGGGGACGTACGAGCAGTACTTC
v_gene: TRBV6-1; d_gene: .; j_gene: TRBJ2-1; abundance: .; len: 15; CDR3aa: CASTFGAVNYNEQFF; CDR3nt: TGTGCCAGCACCTTTGGGGCGGTGAACTACAATGAGCAGTTCTTC
v_gene: TRBV30; d_gene: .; j_gene: TRBJ2-3; abundance: .; len: 13; CDR3aa: CAWSEAGTDTQYF; CDR3nt: TGTGCCTGGAGTGAAGCGGGCACAGATACGCAGTATTTT
v_gene: TRBV5-4; d_gene: TRBD1; j_gene: TRBJ2-3; abundance: .; len: 16; CDR3aa: CASSEGDRGRTDTQYF; CDR3nt: TGTGCCAGCAGCGAGGGGGACAGGGGGCGCACAGATACGCAGTATTTT
v_gene: TRBV7-8; d_gene: .; j_gene: TRBJ1-2; abundance: once; len: 15; CDR3aa: CASSLSLKGDYGYTF; CDR3nt: TGTGCCAGCAGCTTATCCCTAAAAGGGGACTATGGCTACACCTTC
v_gene: TRBV7-9; d_gene: TRBD1; j_gene: TRBJ2-1; abundance: once; len: 14; CDR3aa: CASSHPDRSNEQFF; CDR3nt: TGTGCCAGCAGCCATCCGGACAGGTCTAATGAGCAGTTCTTC
v_gene: TRBV7-9; d_gene: .; j_gene: TRBJ1-3; abundance: .; len: 18; CDR3aa: CASSLSLTGGGTGNTIYF; CDR3nt: TGTGCCAGCAGCTTAAGTTTAACCGGGGGAGGTACGGGAAACACCATATATTTT
v_gene: TRBV5-4; d_gene: TRBD2; j_gene: TRBJ2-3; abundance: few; len: 15; CDR3aa: CASSERAGATDTQYF; CDR3nt: TGTGCCAGCAGCGAACGGGCGGGAGCGACAGATACGCAGTATTTT
v_gene: TRBV28; d_gene: .; j_gene: TRBJ2-1; abundance: once; len: 14; CDR3aa: CASSLQGSGNEQFF; CDR3nt: TGTGCCAGCAGTTTACAGGGGTCAGGCAATGAGCAGTTCTTC
v_gene: TRBV9; d_gene: TRBD1; j_gene: TRBJ1-4; abundance: once; len: 15; CDR3aa: CASSVGGTEAEKLFF; CDR3nt: TGTGCCAGCAGCGTAGGTGGGACAGAAGCTGAAAAACTGTTTTTT
v_gene: TRBV30; d_gene: .; j_gene: TRBJ1-2; abundance: .; len: 16; CDR3aa: CAWSAPRGGGVYGYTF; CDR3nt: TGTGCCTGGAGTGCCCCCCGGGGGGGAGGGGTCTATGGCTACACCTTC
v_gene: TRBV5-1; d_gene: TRBD2; j_gene: TRBJ2-3; abundance: few; len: 15; CDR3aa: CASSLYSGSSDTQYF; CDR3nt: TGCGCCAGCAGCTTGTATAGCGGGAGTTCAGATACGCAGTATTTT
v_gene: TRBV28; d_gene: .; j_gene: TRBJ1-1; abundance: .; len: 15; CDR3aa: CASSPPPGMNTEAFF; CDR3nt: TGTGCCAGCAGTCCCCCCCCGGGAATGAACACTGAAGCTTTCTTT
v_gene: TRBV7-2; d_gene: TRBD1; j_gene: TRBJ2-7; abundance: .; len: 15; CDR3aa: CASSSTGTVSYEQYF; CDR3nt: TGTGCCAGCAGCTCCACCGGGACAGTCTCCTACGAGCAGTACTTC
v_gene: TRBV5-4; d_gene: TRBD1; j_gene: TRBJ1-1; abundance: .; len: 16; CDR3aa: CASSSGTGYMNTEAFF; CDR3nt: TGTGCCAGCAGCTCCGGGACAGGGTACATGAACACTGAAGCTTTCTTT
v_gene: TRBV19; d_gene: TRBD1; j_gene: TRBJ1-6; abundance: .; len: 14; CDR3aa: CASRVGTDNSPLHF; CDR3nt: TGTGCCAGTAGGGTTGGGACAGATAATTCACCCCTCCACTTT
v_gene: TRBV27; d_gene: .; j_gene: TRBJ2-1; abundance: few; len: 14; CDR3aa: CASRTGPNYNEQFF; CDR3nt: TGTGCCAGCAGGACAGGTCCTAACTACAATGAGCAGTTCTTC
v_gene: TRBV19; d_gene: TRBD2; j_gene: TRBJ2-1; abundance: .; len: 14; CDR3aa: CASRGLAGYNEQFF; CDR3nt: TGTGCCAGCCGCGGACTAGCGGGGTACAATGAGCAGTTCTTC
v_gene: TRBV7-8; d_gene: TRBD1; j_gene: TRBJ1-5; abundance: once; len: 16; CDR3aa: CASSLEGTGWRQPQHF; CDR3nt: TGTGCCAGCAGCTTAGAGGGGACAGGGTGGCGTCAGCCCCAGCATTTT
v_gene: TRBV5-1; d_gene: TRBD2; j_gene: TRBJ2-7; abundance: .; len: 14; CDR3aa: CASSGRGLAYEQYF; CDR3nt: TGCGCCAGCAGCGGGAGGGGACTAGCCTACGAGCAGTACTTC
v_gene: TRBV9; d_gene: TRBD1; j_gene: TRBJ2-3; abundance: .; len: 15; CDR3aa: CASSVEGQGADTQYF; CDR3nt: TGTGCCAGCAGCGTAGAGGGACAGGGAGCAGATACGCAGTATTTT
v_gene: TRBV12-5; d_gene: TRBD1; j_gene: TRBJ1-2; abundance: .; len: 13; CDR3aa: CASGGTGRYGYTF; CDR3nt: TGTGCTAGTGGTGGGACAGGACGTTATGGCTACACCTTC
v_gene: TRBV10-1; d_gene: .; j_gene: TRBJ1-5; abundance: once; len: 12; CDR3aa: CASSETGQPQHF; CDR3nt: TGCGCCAGCAGTGAGACAGGGCAGCCCCAGCATTTT
v_gene: TRBV7-9; d_gene: TRBD1; j_gene: TRBJ2-2; abundance: few; len: 19; CDR3aa: CASSLVSRGLIFHTGELFF; CDR3nt: TGTGCCAGCAGCTTAGTTTCCAGGGGGCTTATTTTCCACACCGGGGAGCTGTTTTTT
v_gene: TRBV5-1; d_gene: TRBD2; j_gene: TRBJ2-1; abundance: .; len: 13; CDR3aa: CASKAGGYNEQFF; CDR3nt: TGCGCCAGCAAGGCGGGGGGGTACAATGAGCAGTTCTTC
v_gene: TRBV5-1; d_gene: .; j_gene: TRBJ2-2; abundance: .; len: 14; CDR3aa: CASSLVRSGGELFF; CDR3nt: TGCGCCAGCAGCTTGGTTAGAAGTGGCGGGGAGCTGTTTTTT
v_gene: TRBV9; d_gene: .; j_gene: TRBJ2-7; abundance: once; len: 15; CDR3aa: CASSVDLSTGYEQYF; CDR3nt: TGTGCCAGCAGCGTAGACTTATCGACAGGCTACGAGCAGTACTTC
v_gene: TRBV6-5; d_gene: TRBD1; j_gene: TRBJ2-1; abundance: .; len: 15; CDR3aa: CASRATGGRDNEQFF; CDR3nt: TGTGCCAGCAGGGCCACAGGGGGCAGGGACAATGAGCAGTTCTTC
v_gene: TRBV6-5; d_gene: TRBD2; j_gene: TRBJ2-1; abundance: .; len: 15; CDR3aa: CASRPGLAGWDEQFF; CDR3nt: TGTGCCAGCAGACCAGGACTAGCGGGGTGGGATGAGCAGTTCTTC
v_gene: TRBV29-1; d_gene: .; j_gene: TRBJ1-4; abundance: .; len: 14; CDR3aa: CSVGWTATNEKLFF; CDR3nt: TGCAGCGTTGGCTGGACAGCAACTAATGAAAAACTGTTTTTT
v_gene: TRBV5-1; d_gene: TRBD1; j_gene: TRBJ1-4; abundance: .; len: 15; CDR3aa: CASSPGTGGSEKLFF; CDR3nt: TGCGCCAGCAGCCCCGGGACAGGGGGCTCGGAAAAACTGTTTTTT
v_gene: TRBV6-5; d_gene: TRBD2; j_gene: TRBJ2-1; abundance: .; len: 13; CDR3aa: CATGLAGPNEQFF; CDR3nt: TGTGCCACCGGACTAGCGGGTCCCAATGAGCAGTTCTTC
v_gene: TRBV7-9; d_gene: .; j_gene: TRBJ2-7; abundance: .; len: 12; CDR3aa: CASSLSTGEQYF; CDR3nt: TGTGCCAGCAGCTTAAGCACGGGCGAGCAGTACTTC
v_gene: TRBV6-5; d_gene: .; j_gene: TRBJ2-3; abundance: .; len: 13; CDR3aa: CASRPQLRDTQYF; CDR3nt: TGTGCCAGCAGACCTCAACTCCGGGATACGCAGTATTTT
v_gene: TRBV27; d_gene: .; j_gene: TRBJ1-1; abundance: .; len: 13; CDR3aa: CASSWAMNTEAFF; CDR3nt: TGTGCCAGCAGTTGGGCGATGAACACTGAAGCTTTCTTT
v_gene: TRBV2; d_gene: .; j_gene: TRBJ2-4; abundance: .; len: 15; CDR3aa: CASNEPGSAKNIQYF; CDR3nt: TGTGCCAGCAACGAACCCGGGAGCGCCAAAAACATTCAGTACTTC
v_gene: TRBV15; d_gene: TRBD2; j_gene: TRBJ2-1; abundance: .; len: 16; CDR3aa: CATSRGTSASYNEQFF; CDR3nt: TGTGCCACCAGCAGGGGGACTAGCGCGTCCTACAATGAGCAGTTCTTC
v_gene: TRBV5-1; d_gene: TRBD1; j_gene: TRBJ2-1; abundance: .; len: 17; CDR3aa: CASSLLGQGRNWDEQFF; CDR3nt: TGCGCCAGCAGCTTGCTGGGACAGGGTAGGAATTGGGATGAGCAGTTCTTC
v_gene: TRBV9; d_gene: TRBD2; j_gene: TRBJ2-1; abundance: .; len: 15; CDR3aa: CASSVGIAGGNEQFF; CDR3nt: TGTGCCAGCAGCGTAGGGATAGCGGGAGGTAATGAGCAGTTCTTC
v_gene: TRBV6-5; d_gene: .; j_gene: TRBJ1-4; abundance: .; len: 14; CDR3aa: CASSPAGPNEKLFF; CDR3nt: TGTGCCAGCAGTCCGGCGGGGCCTAATGAAAAACTGTTTTTT
v_gene: TRBV7-8; d_gene: .; j_gene: TRBJ1-2; abundance: .; len: 16; CDR3aa: CASSLDPRGMNYGYTF; CDR3nt: TGTGCCAGCAGCTTAGATCCGAGGGGGATGAACTATGGCTACACCTTC
v_gene: TRBV19; d_gene: .; j_gene: TRBJ1-1; abundance: .; len: 13; CDR3aa: CASTRGWNTEAFF; CDR3nt: TGTGCCAGTACCAGAGGATGGAACACTGAAGCTTTCTTT
v_gene: TRBV6-1; d_gene: .; j_gene: TRBJ2-2; abundance: .; len: 13; CDR3aa: CASSEHRAGELFF; CDR3nt: TGTGCCAGCAGTGAACACCGAGCCGGGGAGCTGTTTTTT
v_gene: TRBV27; d_gene: .; j_gene: TRBJ2-2; abundance: .; len: 14; CDR3aa: CASSYAHQYGELFF; CDR3nt: TGTGCCAGCAGTTATGCCCACCAGTACGGGGAGCTGTTTTTT
v_gene: TRBV27; d_gene: TRBD2; j_gene: TRBJ2-1; abundance: .; len: 19; CDR3aa: CASSWGLAGAESSYNEQFF; CDR3nt: TGTGCCAGCAGTTGGGGACTAGCGGGGGCCGAAAGCTCCTACAATGAGCAGTTCTTC
v_gene: TRBV28; d_gene: TRBD1; j_gene: TRBJ2-7; abundance: .; len: 14; CDR3aa: CASSRQGVNYEQYF; CDR3nt: TGTGCCAGCAGTCGACAGGGGGTTAATTACGAGCAGTACTTC
v_gene: TRBV5-4; d_gene: .; j_gene: TRBJ1-1; abundance: .; len: 15; CDR3aa: CASSRAGYDNTEAFF; CDR3nt: TGTGCCAGCAGCCGCGCCGGGTATGATAACACTGAAGCTTTCTTT
v_gene: TRBV5-4; d_gene: TRBD2; j_gene: TRBJ2-2; abundance: few; len: 15; CDR3aa: CASSRGLDGGGELFF; CDR3nt: TGTGCCAGCAGCCGAGGACTAGACGGGGGCGGGGAGCTGTTTTTT
v_gene: TRBV5-1; d_gene: .; j_gene: TRBJ1-2; abundance: .; len: 15; CDR3aa: CASSLYQGFDYGYTF; CDR3nt: TGCGCCAGCAGCTTGTACCAGGGTTTTGACTATGGCTACACCTTC
v_gene: TRBV2; d_gene: .; j_gene: TRBJ1-5; abundance: few; len: 14; CDR3aa: CASSELQGYQPQHF; CDR3nt: TGTGCCAGCAGTGAACTACAGGGCTATCAGCCCCAGCATTTT
v_gene: TRBV5-1; d_gene: TRBD1; j_gene: TRBJ1-1; abundance: .; len: 14; CDR3aa: CASSLQGLDTEAFF; CDR3nt: TGCGCCAGCAGCTTACAGGGGTTGGACACTGAAGCTTTCTTT
v_gene: TRBV19; d_gene: .; j_gene: TRBJ2-2; abundance: .; len: 15; CDR3aa: CASSMRGAGTGELFF; CDR3nt: TGTGCCAGTAGTATGCGCGGGGCGGGCACCGGGGAGCTGTTTTTT
v_gene: TRBV6-1; d_gene: TRBD1; j_gene: TRBJ1-5; abundance: .; len: 14; CDR3aa: CASSEGQGSQPQHF; CDR3nt: TGTGCCAGCAGTGAGGGACAGGGAAGCCAGCCCCAGCATTTT
v_gene: TRBV14; d_gene: TRBD1; j_gene: TRBJ2-5; abundance: .; len: 15; CDR3aa: CASSRGDRVTETQYF; CDR3nt: TGTGCCAGCAGCCGGGGGGACAGGGTAACGGAGACCCAGTACTTC
v_gene: TRBV10-2; d_gene: TRBD1; j_gene: TRBJ1-4; abundance: .; len: 16; CDR3aa: CASSDGTGLSNEKLFF; CDR3nt: TGCGCCAGCAGTGACGGGACAGGGCTTTCTAATGAAAAACTGTTTTTT